This T cell receptor (beta chain) originates from a study of regulatory T cells in long-lasting Graves disease. The TCR beta library used iRepertoire HTBI primers with Arm-PCR amplification of CDR3. Via MiXCR, TCRdb re-called the multiplex PCR reads, giving one row per CDR3 protein. Here the sample spans over 350,000 distinct CDR3 sequences, about 15% being singletons. The time point denotes: newly diagnosed GD, antithyroid drugs for less than 3 months. There was RNA extracted from PBMCs, and the TCR library was made from it. The sample holds a few counts of this clonotype. The data were also submitted as part of a second study, on T cells in Graves' hyperthyroidism and ophthalmopathy.

The material was peripheral blood mononuclear cells (PBMCs), obtained at new diagnosis, from a patient treated with antithyroid drugs. This sequence was found in a woman aged 40 to 50 with Graves disease.

CDR3 nucleotide sequence: TGCAGTGCTAGATCGAGCCCTGGGAGTTACGAGCAGTACTTC. Protein product: CSARSSPGSYEQYF. V usage is TRBV20-1 and J usage is TRBJ2-7, with D perhaps matching TRBD2 (5 bases). Deletions cut 2 bases from V and 4 bases from J, with 15 bases between. CDR3 length: 14 residues. Germline lookup yields CDR1 DFQATT and CDR2 SNEGSKA (reference sequence).